This TCR beta chain is drawn from a study of T cells in Graves' hyperthyroidism and ophthalmopathy. It was RNA transcripts that yielded the amplified TCR beta CDR3 regions. Primed by the HTBI set, a first-round RT-PCR was run on the TCR CDR3. Each CDR3 protein gets one entry after TCRdb re-called the multiplex PCR reads with MiXCR. Of 250,000 to 400,000 distinct CDR3 sequences in the sample, around 15% were seen once. This clonotype was seen repeatedly, ten times or more. V lost 5 bases and J lost 7, with 14 bases in between. Germline-derived CDR1 and CDR2 are MNHNS and SASEGT. The CDR3 has 13 amino acids.

The TCR was taken from a woman in her forties with Graves' ophthalmopathy. V and J are TRBV6-1 and TRBJ2-5, with D unclear. Sample: blood. The CDR3 DNA reads as TGTGCCAGCAGTAAATCCGAAGTGGGGACCCAGTACTTC. It encodes CASSKSEVGTQYF.